Presented here are 24 T cell receptor beta chains from one specimen sequenced in a study of breast tumors, draining lymph nodes, adjacent tissues listed by TCRdb under 2016. Library method: multiplex PCR. Sequenced using an Illumina HiSeq 2000. TCRdb cleaned the public reads at Q25 with fastp, built clones with MiXCR and kept in-frame beta chains. Duplicate CDR3 protein sequences are folded into a single record with the most common DNA and genes. Across this sample there are approximately 150,000 distinct CDR3 sequences, with 30% to 35% seen only once. The ten most abundant clones make up around 2.3% of the sample. The lymph node samples were taken from the axillary draining lymph nodes of breast cancer patients. Sequencing was carried out using axillary lymph node tissue. The receptor set was obtained from a female donor with breast cancer. Some clones in this sample may be carry-over from other donors' samples.

As concerns this clonotype: Being one base from a much bigger clone, this may be a read error. The chain uses TRBV6-5 and TRBJ1-4; tentative D call: TRBD1 (6 bases). This CDR3 contains 15 residues. Germline assignment: CDR1 MNHEY and CDR2 SVGAGI. The CDR3 protein is CVSSYGGRQVEKLFF. The CDR3 region has the DNA TGTGTCAGCAGTTACGGCGGAAGACAGGTTGAAAAACTGTTTTTT.

The rearrangement joins TRBV7-9 to TRBJ2-7, with 12 positions matching TRBD2. The ends lost 6 bases at V and 0 bases at J; junction bases unmatched: 3. Germline V gene sequence: CDR1 SEHNR, CDR2 FQNEAQ (reference sequence). This CDR3 contains 15 residues. This CDR3 is CASRLTSGSSYEQYF. The CDR3 DNA reads as TGTGCCAGCAGGCTGACTAGCGGGAGCTCCTACGAGCAGTACTTC.

This clonotype has at least ten counts. The chain couples TRBV7-9 to TRBJ2-2; D gene unclear. Germline loops: CDR1 SEHNR, CDR2 FQNEAQ (reference sequence). This CDR3 comprises 13 residues. Trimming shortened V by 2 bases and J by 6 bases, and 7 bases separated the two germline ends. The CDR3 region is CASSLKAPGELFF. In nucleotides, the CDR3 is TGTGCCAGCAGCTTAAAAGCCCCCGGGGAGCTGTTTTTT. The variable domain in full, with the rest retrieved from reference TRBV7-9 and TRBJ2-2, is DTGVSQNPRHKITKRGQNVTFRCDPISEHNRLYWYRQTLGQGPEFLTYFQNEAQLEKSRLLSDRFSAERPKGSFSTLEIQRTEQGDSAMYLCASSLKAPGELFFGEGSRLTVL.

This clonotype was recorded at least ten times. The rearrangement joins TRBV6-5 to TRBJ2-7; D gene unclear. This CDR3 has 14 residues. Germline CDR1 MNHEY, CDR2 SVGAGI. V lost 0 bases and J 2 bases, leaving 8 bases between the germline ends. CDR3 DNA sequence: TGTGCCAGCAGTTACTCGGGAAATACCTACGAGCAGTACTTC. Residues: CASSYSGNTYEQYF.

V and J are TRBV27 and TRBJ2-1; TRBD1 agrees at 10 bases. J gave up 10 bases and V 2 bases, and 8 bases lay outside the gene matches. This CDR3 is 15 amino acids long. Germline CDR1 MNHEY, CDR2 SMNVEV (reference sequence). The CDR3 reads CASSLNDRGPGEQFF. CDR3 DNA sequence: TGTGCCAGCAGTTTAAACGACAGGGGGCCAGGGGAGCAGTTCTTC.

This clonotype was counted at least ten times. The rearrangement joins TRBV6-5 to TRBJ1-6; D not resolved. V was clipped by 2 bases and J by 8 bases, with 16 bases between them. Germline V gene sequence: CDR1 MNHEY, CDR2 SVGAGI. The CDR3 totals 16 residues. In DNA form, the CDR3 reads TGTGCCAGCAGTTACAGGACGGGGAGTGGGGATTCACCCCTCCACTTT. Protein product: CASSYRTGSGDSPLHF.

This chain joins TRBV7-9 and TRBJ2-3, with D perhaps TRBD1 (6 bases). The J call is in doubt because the DNA end fits TRBJ1-5 better. CDR1 and CDR2 from the germline V gene are SEHNR and FQNEAQ (reference sequence). The CDR3 length is 15 residues. The CDR3: CASGRSGQSTDTQHF. CDR3 sequence (DNA): TGTGCCAGCGGCCGGAGCGGACAGAGCACAGATACGCAGCATTTT.

There are many counts of this clonotype. This is likely a read error, given that the CDR3 carries no conserved phenylalanine or tryptophan at its end. The DNA is left out, because the CDR3 cannot be placed on it with certainty; the CDR3 is given as TCRdb lists it. V usage is TRBV20-1 and J usage is TRBJ2-5; TRBD2 is taken as the D call from the table, unchecked against the DNA. Per the germline V gene, CDR1 is DFQATT and CDR2 is SNEGSKA (reference sequence). The CDR3 has 9 amino acids, counting both end residues. CDR3 loop: CSDPTSGVV.

V usage is TRBV19 and J usage is TRBJ2-1; no clear D gene. The CDR3 totals 14 residues. Trimming left V 1 base short and J 2 bases short, with 6 bases between. CDR1 LNHDA and CDR2 SQIVND come from the germline V gene (reference sequence). For the CDR3, the DNA is TGTGCCAGTAGTATAGGTTGGACCTACAATGAGCAGTTCTTC. Its protein product is CASSIGWTYNEQFF.

This clonotype was counted ten times or more. J is TRBJ2-3 and V is TRBV6-5; 9 nucleotides align to TRBD2. This CDR3 spans 15 amino acids. Germline V lookup: CDR1 MNHEY, CDR2 SVGAGI. After removal of 6 bases from V and 0 bases from J, the junction contained 4 bases not matched to a gene. CDR3 sequence: CASRNSGGSTDTQYF. The CDR3 nucleotides are TGTGCCAGCAGGAATAGCGGGGGAAGCACAGATACGCAGTATTTT.

This clonotype was observed at least ten times. The CDR3 is CASSQVLDPVGGELFF. Here the CDR3 DNA reads TGTGCCAGCAGCCAAGTGTTAGACCCGGTCGGTGGGGAGCTGTTTTTT. The genes are TRBV3-1 and TRBJ2-2; D call uncertain. Trimming stripped 1 base from V and 8 bases from J, with 17 bases between. Germline V gene data show CDR1 as LGHDT and CDR2 as YNNKEL (reference sequence). CDR3 size: 16 residues. The full variable domain, with the rest looked up from reference TRBV3-1 and TRBJ2-2, is DTAVSQTPKYLVTQMGNDKSIKCEQNLGHDTMYWYKQDSKKFLKIMFSYNNKELIINETVPNRFSPKSPDKAHLNLHINSLELGDSAVYFCASSQVLDPVGGELFFGEGSRLTVL.

This chain links TRBV15 with TRBJ1-6; 10 bases align to TRBD1. Trimming cost V 3 bases and J 9 bases; bases outside gene matches: 5. CDR3 length: 15 amino acids. The germline V gene encodes CDR1 LNHNV and CDR2 YYDKDF (reference sequence). CDR3 loop: CATSSGGQGVSPLHF. For the CDR3, the DNA is TGTGCCACCAGCAGTGGAGGACAGGGGGTTTCACCCCTCCACTTT.

This clonotype occurred many times. The chain employs TRBV20-1 and TRBJ2-6; D is perhaps TRBD1 (5 bases). This CDR3 spans 14 amino acids. The germline CDR1 and CDR2 sequences are DFQATT and SNEGSKA (reference sequence). V was pared by 4 bases and J by 0 bases, with 7 bases between. CDR3 in amino acids: CSANRNSGANVLTF. The DNA of the CDR3 is TGCAGTGCTAACAGGAACTCTGGGGCCAACGTCCTGACTTTC.

This clonotype was counted ten times or more. This sequence joins TRBV5-8 and TRBJ1-2; perhaps TRBD1 as D (5 bases). The CDR3 runs 14 residues. V shed 5 bases and J shed 2 bases, with 13 bases lying between them. CDR1 and CDR2 (germline): SGHTS, YDEGEE. The DNA of the CDR3 is TGTGCCAGCAGTCAGGAGTGGGACAACTATGGCTACACCTTC. Translating it yields CASSQEWDNYGYTF. Supplemented by reference TRBV5-8 and TRBJ1-2, the full variable domain reads EAGVTQSPTHLIKTRGQQATLRCSPISGHTSVYWYQQALGLGLQFLLWYDEGEERNRGNFPPRFSGRQFPNYSSELNVNALELEDSALYLCASSQEWDNYGYTFGSGTRLTVV.

This clonotype was observed many times. V is TRBV7-8 and J is TRBJ2-7; 14 nucleotides align to TRBD2. With V trimmed by 5 bases and J by 2 bases, 5 bases remained unmatched. Germline V gene sequence: CDR1 SGHVS, CDR2 FQNEAQ. This CDR3 contains 16 residues. CDR3 residues: CASSPRLAGGPYEQYF. The CDR3 DNA sequence: TGTGCCAGCAGCCCCCGACTAGCGGGGGGGCCCTACGAGCAGTACTTC.

This clonotype was recorded many times. A read error is possible here, since a much larger clone lies one base away. The CDR3 loop reads CSARESGKGSTF. The CDR3 DNA sequence: TGCAGTGCTAGAGAGTCGGGGAAAGGCTCCACCTTC. This chain uses TRBV20-1 with TRBJ1-2; D remains ambiguous. CDR1 DFQATT and CDR2 SNEGSKA come from the germline V gene (reference sequence). The CDR3 has 12 residues.

This clonotype was counted ten times or more. The gene calls are TRBV6-5 and TRBJ2-7; D perhaps matches TRBD2 (6 bases). The CDR3 has 15 amino acids. Looked up from germline, CDR1 is MNHEY and CDR2 is SVGAGI. The V end lost 6 bases, the J end lost 0 bases, and 15 bases lay between the germline ends. Written as DNA, the CDR3 is TGTGCCAGCAGGCTAACCGGGACTGCCTCCTACGAGCAGTACTTC. Protein: CASRLTGTASYEQYF.

This sequence joins TRBV19 and TRBJ1-1, with 8 bases that match TRBD1. The germline V gene encodes CDR1 LNHDA and CDR2 SQIVND (reference sequence). V gave up 5 bases and J gave up 6 bases; unmatched junction bases: 11. The CDR3 spans 15 residues. For the CDR3, the DNA is TGTGCCAGTAGTCATTATTACTACAGGGGGTCTGAAGCTTTCTTT. Amino acids: CASSHYYYRGSEAFF.

Only one count was recorded for this clonotype. The missing conserved phenylalanine or tryptophan at the end of this CDR3 makes a read error likely. The chain is built from TRBV3-1 and TRBJ2-5, with D uncertain. CDR3 length equals 15 residues. Trimming removed 0 bases at V and 2 bases at J, with 10 bases between. Germline assignment: CDR1 LGHDT and CDR2 YNNKEL (reference sequence). CDR3 amino acids: CASSQEGSYQETQYL. CDR3 bases: TGTGCCAGCAGCCAAGAAGGGTCATATCAAGAGACCCAGTACCTC.

The V gene is TRBV30, the J gene TRBJ1-2; 7 nucleotides line up with TRBD1. CDR3 size: 13 residues. CDR1 GTSNPN and CDR2 SVGIG come from the germline V gene (reference sequence). The V segment lost 4 bases and the J segment 7 bases; nucleotides outside the gene matches: 9. CDR3 coding DNA: TGTGCCTGGACTAGGGACAGCTATAGTGGCTACACCTTC. It codes for CAWTRDSYSGYTF.

Of note for this clonotype: Sequence at one end of the junction differs from germline and may be a read error. The chain links TRBV20-1 to TRBJ2-3; possible D gene TRBD2, 7 bases. CDR1 is DFQATT and CDR2 is SNEGSKA in the germline V gene (reference sequence). This CDR3 region has 12 residues. In nucleotides, the CDR3 is TGCAGTGTTAGGATGAGGGGGGGAACGCCGTATTTT. Its protein is CSVRMRGGTPYF.

This clonotype was detected only a few times. This chain's CDR3 is CASSFLSGGLGIETQYF. In nucleotides, the CDR3 is TGTGCCAGCAGCTTTTTGTCCGGGGGGCTAGGGATAGAGACCCAGTACTTC. The chain combines TRBV7-2 with TRBJ2-5, with a weak D call TRBD2 (7 bases). Per the germline V gene, CDR1 is SGHTA and CDR2 is FQGNSA. The CDR3 has 17 amino acids. V lost 3 bases and J lost 4, with 21 bases in between.

About this clonotype: The CDR3 ends on some other residue instead of the conserved phenylalanine or tryptophan, so this is likely a read error. V usage is TRBV6-1 and J usage is TRBJ2-7; TRBD2 might be the D (6 bases). Germline lookup yields CDR1 MNHNS and CDR2 SASEGT. Trimming took 2 bases from V and 7 from J, leaving 12 bases between them. The CDR3 is made up of 13 amino acids. The CDR3 protein is CASSEYAGREQYP. The DNA for the CDR3 is TGTGCCAGCAGTGAATATGCAGGGAGGGAGCAGTACCCC.

Points on this clonotype: The CDR3 does not end in the conserved phenylalanine or tryptophan, so this is likely a read error. The limits of the CDR3 on the DNA are not certain, so only TCRdb's listed CDR3 is given. This chain joins TRBV7-9 and TRBJ1-6; TRBD1 is taken as the D call from the table, unchecked against the DNA. From germline, CDR1 is SEHNR and CDR2 FQNEAQ (reference sequence). Both ends counted, the CDR3 spans 8 residues. The CDR3 sequence: CASSPGST.